What follows are 22 T cell receptor beta chains derived from one specimen sequenced in a study of radiation and T cells in renal cell carcinoma. Described time point: blood 2 weeks post-SBRT. Treatment given: 15 Gy SBRT to primary tumor, nephrectomy 4 weeks later. Here immunoSEQ multiplex PCR was the method, and the copy in TCRdb shows in-frame clones only, minus some. The repertoire holds roughly 140,000 clones, with roughly 90% as singletons. The sequenced sample was blood, obtained from a patient whose treatment included radiotherapy and nephrectomy. These receptors originate from a woman between 45 and 60 years old with renal cell carcinoma.

This clone was seen only a few times. The V gene is TRBV6-6, the J gene TRBJ1-4; TRBD1 matches at 11 bases. V lost 4 bases to trimming and J lost 5 bases; unmatched junction nucleotides: 3. The germline V gene encodes CDR1 MNHNY and CDR2 SVGAGI (reference sequence). This CDR3 comprises 15 residues. The CDR3 DNA is TGTGCCAGCAGTTCTCGGACAGGGGGCAATGAAAAACTGTTTTTT. Protein sequence: CASSSRTGGNEKLFF.

The gene calls are TRBV5-5 and TRBJ1-2; unclear D gene. Trimming shortened V by 0 bases and J by 8 bases, and 11 bases separated the two germline ends. This CDR3 has 13 amino acids. CDR1 and CDR2 (germline): SGHKS, YYEKEE (reference sequence). CDR3 nucleotides: TGTGCCAGCAGCTTGGCGGGGAGAGTGGGCTACACCTTC. Translating it yields CASSLAGRVGYTF.

The rearrangement uses TRBV7-8 and TRBJ1-6; D not certain. Germline V gene lookup returns CDR1 SGHVS and CDR2 FQNEAQ. The germline V and J ends were trimmed by 2 bases and 7 bases, with 6 bases remaining between them. The CDR3 extends over 13 amino acids. CDR3 protein: CASSLRANSPLHF. CDR3 in DNA: TGTGCCAGCAGCTTAAGGGCCAATTCACCCCTCCACTTT. The whole variable domain, filled in from reference TRBV7-8 and TRBJ1-6, reads GAGVSQSPRYKVAKRGQDVALRCDPISGHVSLFWYQQALGQGPEFLTYFQNEAQLDKSGLPSDRFFAERPEGSVSTLKIQRTQQEDSAVYLCASSLRANSPLHFGNGTRLTVT.

J is TRBJ2-7 and V is TRBV7-9, with no clear D. Trimming left V 2 bases short and J 0 bases short, with 8 bases between. CDR3 size: 14 residues. Germline CDR1 and CDR2: SEHNR and FQNEAQ (reference sequence). The CDR3 bases are TGTGCCAGCAGCTTACTATACAGCTCCTACGAGCAGTACTTC. This translates into CASSLLYSSYEQYF.

The chain combines TRBV2 with TRBJ2-6; TRBD1 or TRBD2 may be the D gene (5 bases each). V was trimmed by 4 bases and J by 0 bases, leaving 16 bases between them. The CDR3 extends over 18 amino acids. The germline V gene encodes CDR1 SNHLY and CDR2 FYNNEI. The CDR3, as DNA: TGTGCCAGCAGTGTAGAGACAGTTGGACTCTCTGGGGCCAACGTCCTGACTTTC. Translation gives CASSVETVGLSGANVLTF.

The chain is built from TRBV7-2 and TRBJ1-5; 8 bases align to TRBD1. The germline V gene has CDR1 SGHTA and CDR2 FQGNSA. The CDR3 is 16 residues long. V shed 5 bases and J 6 bases; nucleotides not matched to a gene: 12. The CDR3 loop reads CASSQDRAVLGQPQHF. The DNA of the CDR3 is TGTGCCAGCAGCCAGGACAGGGCGGTTCTGGGTCAGCCCCAGCATTTT.

The chain joins TRBV6-1 to TRBJ1-1; 7 nucleotides align to TRBD1. This CDR3 contains 14 residues. The V and J ends lost 2 bases and 4 bases, in that order; junction bases with no gene match: 4. CDR1 and CDR2 from the germline V gene are MNHNS and SASEGT. This CDR3 reads CASSETQGSTEAFF. The CDR3 DNA is TGTGCCAGCAGTGAAACACAGGGGAGCACTGAAGCTTTCTTT.

J is TRBJ1-5 and V is TRBV19; possibly TRBD1 for D (5 bases). The CDR3 is 13 amino acids. Germline CDR1 and CDR2: LNHDA and SQIVND (reference sequence). V was shortened by 5 bases and J by 6 bases, with 11 bases between the two germline ends. CDR3 loop: CASSVREPQPQHF. The CDR3 DNA reads as TGTGCCAGTAGTGTCAGGGAACCTCAGCCCCAGCATTTT.

The V call is TRBV7-9, the J call TRBJ2-3; no reliable D call. Per germline, CDR1 SEHNR and CDR2 FQNEAQ (reference sequence). The CDR3 sequence is 14 residues long. Trimming removed 2 bases from V and 6 bases from J, with 12 bases in between. The DNA of the CDR3 is TGTGCCAGCAGCTTATCTCTCAACGGGGATACGCAGTATTTT. It translates to CASSLSLNGDTQYF. Variable domain in full (rest from reference TRBV7-9 and TRBJ2-3): DTGVSQNPRHKITKRGQNVTFRCDPISEHNRLYWYRQTLGQGPEFLTYFQNEAQLEKSRLLSDRFSAERPKGSFSTLEIQRTEQGDSAMYLCASSLSLNGDTQYFGPGTRLTVL.

The rearrangement uses TRBV30 and TRBJ1-6; D is possibly TRBD1 (5 bases). Germline CDR1 reads GTSNPN; CDR2 reads SVGIG (reference sequence). V was clipped by 6 bases and J by 6 bases, with 18 bases between them. The CDR3 is 15 amino acids. CDR3 region: CACPPSGQSNSPLHF. The CDR3 nucleotides read TGTGCCTGCCCCCCGAGTGGACAAAGTAATTCACCCCTCCACTTT.

The chain carries TRBV2 and TRBJ2-2; weak D call: TRBD2 (6 bases). Trimming removed 5 bases at V and 0 bases at J, with 13 bases between. The CDR3 sequence is 16 residues long. Germline-derived CDR1 and CDR2 are SNHLY and FYNNEI. The DNA of the CDR3 is TGTGCCAGCAGTTGGGAGGTAGCCGCGAACACCGGGGAGCTGTTTTTT. It encodes CASSWEVAANTGELFF. Complete variable domain (other parts from reference TRBV2 and TRBJ2-2): EPEVTQTPSHQVTQMGQEVILRCVPISNHLYFYWYRQILGQKVEFLVSFYNNEISEKSEIFDDQFSVERPDGSNFTLKIRSTKLEDSAMYFCASSWEVAANTGELFFGEGSRLTVL.

J is TRBJ2-1 and V is TRBV29-1; D possibly corresponds to TRBD2 (7 bases). Germline lookup yields CDR1 SQVTM and CDR2 ANQGSEA. V lost 3 bases, J lost 9 bases, and 21 bases lay in between. The CDR3 extends over 15 amino acids. CDR3 DNA sequence: TGCAGCGTTGAGCGGGCTGCGGGGGCATTGGGTGAGCAGTTCTTC. Encoded protein: CSVERAAGALGEQFF.

The chain employs TRBV19 and TRBJ1-5, with 8 bases lining up with TRBD1. Germline V gives CDR1 LNHDA, CDR2 SQIVND (reference sequence). V shed 3 bases, J shed 7 bases, and the junction held 5 bases outside the gene matches. The CDR3 runs 14 residues. The CDR3 bases are TGTGCCAGTAGTATGGACAGGGTGCAGCAGCCCCAGCATTTT. Residues: CASSMDRVQQPQHF.

The chain employs TRBV2 and TRBJ2-7; the D gene is possibly TRBD2 (6 bases). Per the germline V gene, CDR1 is SNHLY and CDR2 is FYNNEI. Trimming removed 5 bases at V and 1 base at J, with 15 bases between. The CDR3 covers 15 residues. In nucleotides, the CDR3 is TGTGCCAGCAGTTTCACTAGTGGGGGGTCCTACGAGCAGTACTTC. Protein: CASSFTSGGSYEQYF.

There are a few counts of this clone. The chain employs TRBV5-1 and TRBJ2-5, with 9 nucleotides matching TRBD2. With 0 bases clipped from V and 5 bases from J, the junction kept 8 bases outside the gene matches. CDR3 size: 16 residues. Germline V gene sequence: CDR1 SGHRS, CDR2 YFSETQ. CDR3 residues: CASSLASGGSRETQYF. The CDR3 DNA reads TGCGCCAGCAGCTTGGCGAGCGGGGGGTCCAGGGAGACCCAGTACTTC.

The gene calls are TRBV11-3 and TRBJ1-5; no clear D. The germline gives CDR1 SGHNT, CDR2 YENEEA. The V gene lost 2 bases and the J gene lost 2 bases, with 7 bases spanning the gap. This CDR3 region has 14 residues. CDR3: CASSLQEGNQPQHF. The CDR3 DNA reads TGTGCCAGCAGCTTACAGGAGGGCAATCAGCCCCAGCATTTT.

V usage is TRBV2 and J usage is TRBJ2-5; D could derive from TRBD1 or TRBD2 (5 bases each). Germline assignment: CDR1 SNHLY and CDR2 FYNNEI. The CDR3 spans 19 residues. V lost 2 bases, J lost 2 bases, and 24 bases lay in between. In nucleotides, the CDR3 is TGTGCCAGCAGTGAACCAGCAGCGGCGATCAGGGTTGGGCAAGAGACCCAGTACTTC. This translates into CASSEPAAAIRVGQETQYF.

V gene TRBV2 combines with J gene TRBJ1-6; D may be TRBD1 (6 bases). The CDR3 is made up of 14 amino acids. The ends were cut back, 8 bases at V and 6 bases at J, with 14 bases in the middle. Germline V lookup: CDR1 SNHLY, CDR2 FYNNEI. CDR3 DNA: TGTGCCAGCCAGTGGGGGGGCCCTAATTCACCCCTCCACTTT. It translates to CASQWGGPNSPLHF.

This chain uses TRBV6-5 with TRBJ1-3, with D unclear. CDR1 and CDR2 from the germline V gene are MNHEY and SVGAGI. V was pared by 5 bases and J by 1 base, with 9 bases between. There are 14 residues in the CDR3. CDR3 DNA: TGTGCCAGCAGTCGGGAGGTTTCTGGAAACACCATATATTTT. It encodes CASSREVSGNTIYF.

In nucleotides, the CDR3 is TGTGCCTCCGCCGGGACAGCGACAGATACGCAGTATTTT. Translating it yields CASAGTATDTQYF. This chain links TRBV7-7 with TRBJ2-3, with 7 bases matching TRBD1. The CDR3 covers 13 residues. Germline loops: CDR1 SSHAT, CDR2 FNYEAQ (reference sequence). The trim removed 11 bases at V and 3 bases at J, leaving 8 bases unmatched.

This sequence joins TRBV28 and TRBJ2-7, with D possibly being TRBD1 (6 bases). This CDR3 contains 13 residues. In germline, CDR1 is MDHEN, CDR2 SYDVKM. The germline V and J ends were trimmed by 6 bases and 7 bases, with 16 bases remaining between them. The CDR3: CASSTGQIREQYF. The CDR3 DNA sequence: TGTGCCAGCAGCACAGGACAGATTCGGGAGCAGTACTTC.

The chain joins TRBV5-6 to TRBJ2-6; D may correspond to TRBD1 or TRBD2 (6 bases each). CDR1 and CDR2 from the germline V gene are SGHDT and YYEEEE. The V gene lost 4 bases and the J gene lost 3 bases, with 11 bases spanning the gap. The CDR3 length is 15 residues. The CDR3 loop is CASSVRGLGANVLTF. CDR3 bases: TGTGCCAGCAGCGTTCGGGGGCTTGGGGCCAACGTCCTGACTTTC.